This T cell receptor (beta chain) was sequenced in a study of T cell repertoires in ileal Crohn's disease. Study information: About half of patients got postoperative therapy: around 10 thiopurines, under 20 anti-TNF. Study-level findings and limits: Clonal expansions were more frequent in active smokers than non-smokers at surgery. Endoscopic recurrence occurred in every patient whose clonality exceeded 26.8%. High-frequency clones were more common in sorted CD8 than CD4 cells.

Worth noting for this clone: Antigen: not known.

This table comes from immunoSEQ multiplex PCR, and its TCRdb copy is limited to in-frame clones, with some not included. The sample records roughly 5,000 clones, 80% to 85% being singletons. The sequenced sample was ileal tissue. The TCR comes from an adult with Crohn's disease.

The CDR3 DNA follows: TGTGCCAGCTCACCACGGACAGGGGGAGGGTACGAGCAGTACTTC. Encoded protein: CASSPRTGGGYEQYF. The chain joins TRBV18 to TRBJ2-7, with TRBD1 matching 10 bases. With 1 base clipped from V and 4 bases from J, the junction kept 4 bases outside the gene matches. Germline CDR1 and CDR2: KGHSH and LQKENI. The CDR3 length is 15 residues.